The rows below give T cell receptor beta chains drawn from one sample of a study of blood T cell repertoires in COVID-19. Measured with immunoSEQ multiplex PCR; TCRdb has only the in-frame clones, and not every one. The top ten hold roughly 1.3% of the sample, which has hundreds of thousands of clones, around 87% seen once. Sequences were obtained from peripheral blood. The receptors were gathered from a man aged 70-80 years with acute or convalescent COVID-19. The CDR3 runs from the conserved cysteine through the conserved F or W. D genes are given only for firm matches. The size entry is marked missing in some rows and otherwise reads once, few, many or a size class.

j_call: TRBJ2-3; v_call: TRBV7-9; d_call: NA; clone_size: NA; cdr3_aa: CASSLGPGVGTDTQYF; cdr3_nt: TGTGCCAGCAGCTTAGGTCCAGGGGTGGGCACAGATACGCAGTATTTT
j_call: TRBJ2-5; v_call: TRBV7-9; d_call: NA; clone_size: NA; cdr3_aa: CASSLATVEETQYF; cdr3_nt: TGTGCCAGCAGCTTAGCAACGGTGGAAGAGACCCAGTACTTC
j_call: TRBJ2-5; v_call: TRBV28; d_call: TRBD1; clone_size: NA; cdr3_aa: CASSLGATGDLQETQYF; cdr3_nt: TGTGCCAGCAGTTTAGGTGCGACAGGGGATCTCCAAGAGACCCAGTACTTC
j_call: TRBJ2-5; v_call: TRBV5-6; d_call: TRBD2; clone_size: NA; cdr3_aa: CASSFLTRGDTETQYF; cdr3_nt: TGTGCCAGCAGCTTTTTGACCCGGGGGGATACGGAGACCCAGTACTTC
j_call: TRBJ2-5; v_call: TRBV4-3; d_call: TRBD2; clone_size: NA; cdr3_aa: CASSHTLAGVTTGETQYF; cdr3_nt: TGCGCCAGCAGCCATACCCTAGCGGGAGTGACAACGGGGGAGACCCAGTACTTC
j_call: TRBJ2-2; v_call: TRBV6-2/TRBV6-3; d_call: TRBD2; clone_size: NA; cdr3_aa: CASSYIGGGSGELFF; cdr3_nt: TGTGCCAGCAGTTACATTGGCGGGGGGTCCGGGGAGCTGTTTTTT
j_call: TRBJ2-3; v_call: TRBV9; d_call: TRBD1; clone_size: once; cdr3_aa: CASSVAGGARADTQYF; cdr3_nt: TGTGCCAGCAGCGTAGCAGGGGGCGCGCGGGCAGATACGCAGTATTTT
j_call: TRBJ2-2; v_call: TRBV5-1; d_call: NA; clone_size: NA; cdr3_aa: CASSPWPGVGTGELFF; cdr3_nt: TGCGCCAGCAGCCCTTGGCCAGGGGTAGGCACCGGGGAGCTGTTTTTT
j_call: TRBJ2-1; v_call: TRBV3-1/TRBV3-2; d_call: TRBD2; clone_size: NA; cdr3_aa: CASSRTSGGGEQFF; cdr3_nt: TGTGCCAGCAGCCGGACTAGCGGGGGGGGTGAGCAGTTCTTC
j_call: TRBJ2-1; v_call: TRBV4-1; d_call: TRBD2; clone_size: NA; cdr3_aa: CASSQVQRGATYNEQFF; cdr3_nt: TGCGCCAGCAGCCAAGTTCAGCGGGGGGCGACCTACAATGAGCAGTTCTTC
j_call: TRBJ1-2; v_call: TRBV5-4; d_call: NA; clone_size: few; cdr3_aa: CASSSQENYGYTF; cdr3_nt: TGTGCCAGCAGCTCACAGGAGAACTATGGCTACACCTTC
j_call: TRBJ1-1; v_call: TRBV12-3/TRBV12-4; d_call: NA; clone_size: NA; cdr3_aa: CASSRMNTEAFF; cdr3_nt: TGTGCCAGCAGCCGTATGAACACTGAAGCTTTCTTT
j_call: TRBJ1-5; v_call: TRBV7-8; d_call: NA; clone_size: NA; cdr3_aa: CASSGQQGTGNQPQHF; cdr3_nt: TGTGCCAGCAGCGGGCAACAGGGTACTGGCAATCAGCCCCAGCATTTT
j_call: TRBJ1-6; v_call: TRBV2; d_call: NA; clone_size: NA; cdr3_aa: CASSPRGSYNSPLHF; cdr3_nt: TGTGCCAGCAGTCCCAGGGGCTCCTATAATTCACCCCTCCACTTT
j_call: TRBJ2-1; v_call: TRBV19; d_call: NA; clone_size: NA; cdr3_aa: CASSIYPGSYNEQFF; cdr3_nt: TGTGCCAGTAGTATTTATCCAGGTTCCTACAATGAGCAGTTCTTC
j_call: TRBJ1-2; v_call: TRBV6-5; d_call: TRBD1; clone_size: NA; cdr3_aa: CASSRDRASNYGYTF; cdr3_nt: TGTGCCAGCAGCAGAGACAGGGCTTCTAACTATGGCTACACCTTC
j_call: TRBJ2-5; v_call: TRBV5-5; d_call: NA; clone_size: NA; cdr3_aa: CASSSTTSGETQYF; cdr3_nt: TGTGCCAGCAGCTCCACAACCTCAGGGGAGACCCAGTACTTC
j_call: TRBJ1-2; v_call: TRBV7-2; d_call: TRBD1; clone_size: NA; cdr3_aa: CASSKDRNYGYTF; cdr3_nt: TGTGCCAGCAGCAAGGACAGGAACTATGGCTACACCTTC
j_call: TRBJ1-2; v_call: TRBV28; d_call: NA; clone_size: NA; cdr3_aa: CASSLWGGIPNYGYTF; cdr3_nt: TGTGCCAGCAGTTTATGGGGAGGGATACCTAACTATGGCTACACCTTC
j_call: TRBJ1-2; v_call: TRBV6-2/TRBV6-3; d_call: NA; clone_size: few; cdr3_aa: CASSYVSYGYTF; cdr3_nt: TGTGCCAGCAGTTACGTCAGCTATGGCTACACCTTC
j_call: TRBJ1-1; v_call: TRBV5-4; d_call: NA; clone_size: NA; cdr3_aa: CASSPAGGAGNTEAFF; cdr3_nt: TGTGCCAGCAGCCCCGCGGGGGGTGCGGGGAACACTGAAGCTTTCTTT
j_call: TRBJ1-3; v_call: TRBV3-1/TRBV3-2; d_call: NA; clone_size: NA; cdr3_aa: CASSQERRAGNTIYF; cdr3_nt: TGTGCCAGCAGCCAAGAGCGGAGGGCCGGAAACACCATATATTTT
j_call: TRBJ2-7; v_call: TRBV4-2; d_call: TRBD2; clone_size: NA; cdr3_aa: CASSHKPGGSYEQYF; cdr3_nt: TGTGCCAGCAGCCATAAGCCGGGGGGCTCCTACGAGCAGTACTTC
j_call: TRBJ2-1; v_call: TRBV10-1; d_call: TRBD2; clone_size: NA; cdr3_aa: CASSSSVAGQNNEQFF; cdr3_nt: TGCGCCAGCAGTTCGTCCGTAGCGGGACAAAACAATGAGCAGTTCTTC
j_call: TRBJ2-3; v_call: TRBV21-1; d_call: NA; clone_size: NA; cdr3_aa: CASSKGGAHQDTQYF; cdr3_nt: TGTGCCAGCAGCAAAGGAGGTGCCCATCAAGATACGCAGTATTTT
j_call: TRBJ2-5; v_call: TRBV24-1; d_call: NA; clone_size: NA; cdr3_aa: CATSERDKLQETQYF; cdr3_nt: TGTGCCACCAGTGAACGGGACAAACTCCAAGAGACCCAGTACTTC
j_call: TRBJ2-3; v_call: TRBV6-1; d_call: TRBD1; clone_size: NA; cdr3_aa: CASSGQGAIFTDTQYF; cdr3_nt: TGTGCCAGCAGTGGCCAGGGGGCGATCTTCACAGATACGCAGTATTTT
j_call: TRBJ1-5; v_call: TRBV7-9; d_call: TRBD1; clone_size: NA; cdr3_aa: CASSLAAPSGTGENQPQHF; cdr3_nt: TGTGCCAGCAGCTTAGCAGCTCCATCCGGGACAGGGGAGAATCAGCCCCAGCATTTT
j_call: TRBJ1-6; v_call: TRBV19; d_call: NA; clone_size: NA; cdr3_aa: CASTVDRTNSPLHF; cdr3_nt: TGTGCCAGTACAGTGGACCGGACAAATTCACCCCTCCACTTT
j_call: TRBJ2-5; v_call: TRBV5-1; d_call: TRBD1; clone_size: NA; cdr3_aa: CASSFAGTGEETQYF; cdr3_nt: TGCGCCAGCAGCTTCGCCGGGACAGGGGAAGAGACCCAGTACTTC
j_call: TRBJ1-3; v_call: TRBV7-9; d_call: NA; clone_size: NA; cdr3_aa: CASSLGPSVDTIYF; cdr3_nt: TGTGCCAGCAGCTTAGGCCCGTCCGTAGACACCATATATTTT
j_call: TRBJ2-3; v_call: TRBV7-9; d_call: TRBD2; clone_size: NA; cdr3_aa: CASSNPGLATDTQYF; cdr3_nt: TGTGCCAGCAGCAATCCGGGACTAGCGACAGATACGCAGTATTTT
j_call: TRBJ1-5; v_call: TRBV18; d_call: NA; clone_size: NA; cdr3_aa: CASSPSTDSNQPQHF; cdr3_nt: TGTGCCAGCTCACCGTCGACTGATAGCAATCAGCCCCAGCATTTT
j_call: TRBJ1-6; v_call: TRBV28; d_call: NA; clone_size: once; cdr3_aa: CASRLRGSPLHF; cdr3_nt: TGTGCCAGCCGCCTTCGGGGTTCACCCCTCCACTTT
j_call: TRBJ2-1; v_call: TRBV18; d_call: TRBD2; clone_size: once; cdr3_aa: CASSPGLAKGVEQFF; cdr3_nt: TGTGCCAGCTCACCGGGACTAGCGAAGGGGGTTGAGCAGTTCTTC
j_call: TRBJ1-1; v_call: TRBV10-1; d_call: TRBD1; clone_size: NA; cdr3_aa: CAGNRGRLGGNTEAFF; cdr3_nt: TGCGCCGGGAACAGGGGGCGCCTGGGGGGGAACACTGAAGCTTTCTTT
j_call: TRBJ2-3; v_call: TRBV7-2; d_call: NA; clone_size: NA; cdr3_aa: CASSFPGGSTDTQYF; cdr3_nt: TGTGCCAGCAGCTTCCCCGGCGGGAGCACAGATACGCAGTATTTT
j_call: TRBJ1-1; v_call: TRBV4-1; d_call: NA; clone_size: NA; cdr3_aa: CASSLGANTEAFF; cdr3_nt: TGCGCCAGCAGCCTGGGAGCGAACACTGAAGCTTTCTTT
j_call: TRBJ2-1; v_call: TRBV2; d_call: NA; clone_size: NA; cdr3_aa: CASSETRDNEQFF; cdr3_nt: TGTGCCAGCAGTGAAACCAGGGACAATGAGCAGTTCTTC